Following are 2 T cell receptor beta chains from one sample sequenced in a study of T cell responses to AZD1222 COVID-19 vaccine. This table comes from immunoSEQ multiplex PCR, and its TCRdb copy is limited to in-frame clones, with some not included. Among 120,000 or so clones, about nine tenths were seen once, and the ten largest hold approximately 1%. Sequences were derived from peripheral blood, sampled on day 0 of AZD1222 vaccination. These receptors came from an adult in good health.

V and J are TRBV6-5 and TRBJ2-1, with D perhaps being TRBD1 or TRBD2 (5 bases each). CDR1 and CDR2 from the germline V gene are MNHEY and SVGAGI. Trimming pared 4 bases from V and 3 bases from J, leaving 10 bases between. The CDR3 has 14 amino acids. CDR3 sequence (DNA): TGTGCCAGCAGTTTGGGACCCGGCTACAATGAGCAGTTCTTC. Amino acids: CASSLGPGYNEQFF.

The chain is built from TRBV7-6 and TRBJ1-1; no clear D gene. The CDR3 sequence is 13 residues long. Germline CDR1 and CDR2: SGHVS and FNYEAQ. The V gene lost 1 base and the J gene lost 1 base, with 4 bases spanning the gap. The CDR3 DNA reads as TGTGCCAGCAGCTTAGAGGCGAACACTGAAGCTTTCTTT. It specifies CASSLEANTEAFF. Together with reference TRBV7-6 and TRBJ1-1, the CDR3 gives the full variable domain: GAGVSQSPRYKVTKRGQDVALRCDPISGHVSLYWYRQALGQGPEFLTYFNYEAQQDKSGLPNDRFSAERPEGSISTLTIQRTEQRDSAMYRCASSLEANTEAFFGQGTRLTVV.